Shown below are 21 T cell receptor beta chains from a single sample sequenced in a study of blood T cells in healthy people across ages. For the second PCR, which ran for roughly 7 to 11 cycles, a sample-barcoded 5' primer and a J-beta primer mix were used. One entry per CDR3 protein results from TCRdb running MiXCR on the 5' RACE reads. The data show roughly 800,000 distinct CDR3 sequences, 20% to 30% seen once. The data were also submitted as part of a second study, on T cells of mothers and their children.

The material sequenced was blood. The receptor set was obtained from a boy aged 5 to 17 in good health.

This clonotype was seen a few times. CDR3 protein: CSVGTGTGGGNTIYF. CDR3 nucleotides: TGCAGCGTCGGAACCGGGACAGGGGGAGGAAACACCATATATTTT. This chain uses TRBV29-1 with TRBJ1-3; TRBD1 matches 11 bases. Trimming cost V 6 bases and J 4 bases; bases outside gene matches: 8. The CDR3 runs to 15 residues. The germline V gene has CDR1 SQVTM and CDR2 ANQGSEA. Complete variable domain (other parts from reference TRBV29-1 and TRBJ1-3): SAVISQKPSRDICQRGTSLTIQCQVDSQVTMMFWYRQQPGQSLTLIATANQGSEATYESGFVIDKFPISRPNLTFSTLTVSNMSPEDSSIYLCSVGTGTGGGNTIYFGEGSWLTVV.

The chain uses TRBV12-3 or TRBV12-4 and TRBJ1-4; 9 positions match TRBD1. This CDR3 contains 15 residues. V was clipped by 4 bases and J by 3 bases; unmatched bases: 3. The CDR3 DNA sequence: TGTGCCAGCAGTTCCCGACAGGGGGCTAATGAAAAACTGTTTTTT. As protein: CASSSRQGANEKLFF.

V usage is TRBV7-3 and J usage is TRBJ2-4, with TRBD1 identical over 7 bases. CDR1 and CDR2 (germline): SGHTA, FQGTGA. The V gene end was trimmed by 6 bases and the J gene end by 0 bases; junction bases not matched to a gene: 8. This CDR3 comprises 16 residues. For the CDR3, the DNA is TGTGCCAGCAGTTCCACAGGGGACCTAGCCAAAAACATTCAGTACTTC. This encodes CASSSTGDLAKNIQYF. Full variable domain (remainder filled in from reference TRBV7-3 and TRBJ2-4): GAGVSQTPSNKVTEKGKYVELRCDPISGHTALYWYRQSLGQGPEFLIYFQGTGAADDSGLPNDRFFAVRPEGSVSTLKIQRTERGDSAVYLCASSSTGDLAKNIQYFGAGTRLSVL.

This chain links TRBV7-8 with TRBJ1-1; D gene uncertain. CDR3 size: 12 residues. Germline lookup yields CDR1 SGHVS and CDR2 FQNEAQ. V lost 5 bases and J 3 bases, leaving 7 bases between the germline ends. The CDR3 coding sequence is TGTGCCAGCAGCGTAATGTACACTGAAGCTTTCTTT. Translated: CASSVMYTEAFF.

This clonotype was observed a few times. The chain is built from TRBV10-3 and TRBJ2-7; D unresolved. The CDR3 contains 13 residues. Deletions cut 7 bases from V and 0 bases from J, with 10 bases between. Looked up from germline, CDR1 is ENHRY and CDR2 is SYGVKD. The DNA of the CDR3 is TGTGCCATCACCCCGGATGCCTCCTACGAGCAGTACTTC. As protein: CAITPDASYEQYF.

The chain joins TRBV12-3 or TRBV12-4 to TRBJ1-1; no reliable D call. V was pared by 5 bases and J by 4 bases, with 17 bases between. The CDR3 consists of 15 residues. The CDR3 DNA reads as TGTGCCAGCAGTCCCGGAAGGGTCGGATCCACTGAAGCTTTCTTT. It encodes CASSPGRVGSTEAFF.

The genes are TRBV28 and TRBJ1-4; D is unclear. CDR1 MDHEN and CDR2 SYDVKM come from the germline V gene. With 2 bases removed from V and 8 bases from J, the gap between germline ends came to 15 bases. This CDR3 has 15 residues. The CDR3, as DNA: TGTGCCAGCAGTTTAGTGAGCGGTAGTTTAGAAAAACTGTTTTTT. It codes for CASSLVSGSLEKLFF.

There are a few counts of this clonotype. The chain has TRBV7-9 and TRBJ1-2, with a tentative D call TRBD1 (6 bases). From germline, CDR1 is SEHNR and CDR2 FQNEAQ (reference sequence). V dropped 4 bases and J dropped 1 base, with 13 bases sitting between them. This CDR3 region has 15 residues. CDR3 residues: CASSSRDTFNYGYTF. The CDR3 coding sequence is TGTGCCAGCAGCTCCCGGGACACGTTTAACTATGGCTACACCTTC.

The chain carries TRBV4-2 and TRBJ2-1, with 8 bases fitting TRBD2. CDR1 and CDR2 (germline): LGHNA, YNFKEQ. The ends lost 1 base at V and 5 bases at J; junction bases unmatched: 4. This CDR3 region has 15 residues. The CDR3 is CASSQVRGGNNEQFF. DNA of the CDR3: TGTGCCAGCAGCCAAGTACGGGGGGGGAACAATGAGCAGTTCTTC.

This clonotype was recorded a few times. The chain couples TRBV18 to TRBJ2-2; 8 bases are shared with TRBD1. V lost 5 bases, J lost 6 bases, and 8 bases stayed unmatched. Germline assignment: CDR1 KGHSH and CDR2 LQKENI. The CDR3 spans 15 residues. The DNA for the CDR3 is TGTGCCAGCTCAAGGGACAGGACTATCCCCGGGGAGCTGTTTTTT. This gives the protein CASSRDRTIPGELFF.

This clonotype was recorded at least ten times. Relative to the germline gene, one junction end is altered; a read error may explain this. J is TRBJ2-5 and V is TRBV7-7; the match to TRBD2 covers 7 bases. Germline lookup yields CDR1 SSHAT and CDR2 FNYEAQ (reference sequence). The CDR3 consists of 14 residues. CDR3 bases: TGTGCTAGCAGCTTATTAACGGGGGGAGAGACCCAGTACTTC. Translated: CASSLLTGGETQYF.

This clonotype turned up a few times. This chain uses TRBV5-5 with TRBJ2-5; TRBD1 agrees at 7 bases. CDR1 SGHKS and CDR2 YYEKEE come from the germline V gene (reference sequence). Trimming cost V 4 bases and J 5 bases; bases outside gene matches: 5. CDR3 length: 13 amino acids. The CDR3 here is CASSGDSKETQYF. CDR3 bases: TGTGCCAGCAGCGGGGACAGCAAGGAGACCCAGTACTTC.

There are a few counts of this clonotype. The chain is built from TRBV20-1 and TRBJ2-5; TRBD1 might be the D (5 bases). Germline lookup yields CDR1 DFQATT and CDR2 SNEGSKA (reference sequence). CDR3 length: 12 residues. Here the CDR3 reads CTAAAGSETQYF. CDR3 DNA sequence: TGCACCGCCGCCGCAGGGTCGGAGACCCAGTACTTC.

The sample holds a few counts of this clonotype. V and J are TRBV6-4 and TRBJ2-1; the match to TRBD1 covers 7 bases. CDR1 is MRHNA and CDR2 is SNTAGT in the germline V gene. The CDR3 extends over 15 amino acids. V lost 6 bases and J lost 5; bases outside the gene matches: 10. The CDR3 loop reads CASSLQGMKNNEQFF. DNA of the CDR3: TGTGCCAGCAGCTTACAGGGGATGAAAAACAATGAGCAGTTCTTC.

This clonotype was picked up a small number of times. V is TRBV6-2 or TRBV6-3 and J is TRBJ2-1; TRBD2 agrees at 11 bases. Germline-derived CDR1 and CDR2 are MNHEY and SVGEGT. After removal of 0 bases from V and 4 bases from J, the junction contained 5 bases not matched to a gene. CDR3 length: 17 amino acids. DNA for the CDR3: TGTGCCAGCAGTTACTCGGGGCTAGCGGGGGGTTACAATGAGCAGTTCTTC. This encodes CASSYSGLAGGYNEQFF.

The V gene is TRBV7-2, the J gene TRBJ1-6; D might be TRBD1 (5 bases). CDR1 SGHTA and CDR2 FQGNSA come from the germline V gene. V was clipped by 1 base and J by 9 bases, with 13 bases between them. CDR3 length: 15 residues. The CDR3, as DNA: TGTGCCAGCAGCTTAGGGGGGGAGCGCGGTTCACCCCTCCACTTT. Protein product: CASSLGGERGSPLHF.

The chain links TRBV20-1 to TRBJ2-1, with 10 bases that match TRBD2. The CDR3 sequence is 17 residues long. Germline CDR1 and CDR2: DFQATT and SNEGSKA (reference sequence). V lost 5 bases and J lost 3; bases outside the gene matches: 13. The CDR3 coding sequence is TGCAGTGCTGATCCCAGCGGGAGGGACCTTGGCTACAATGAGCAGTTCTTC. It codes for CSADPSGRDLGYNEQFF.

The chain has TRBV27 and TRBJ2-6, with D unclear. Trimming cost V 3 bases and J 0 bases, with 6 bases left between them. Germline values: CDR1 MNHEY, CDR2 SMNVEV (reference sequence). This CDR3 spans 15 amino acids. The CDR3 DNA sequence: TGTGCCAGCAGTTTTGGATTCTCTGGGGCCAACGTCCTGACTTTC. It is translated as CASSFGFSGANVLTF.

This CDR3 is CASSGRDTTQETQYF. DNA of the CDR3: TGTGCCAGCAGTGGCCGGGACACCACGCAAGAGACCCAGTACTTC. The V call is TRBV28, the J call TRBJ2-5; D possibly corresponds to TRBD1 (6 bases). CDR3 size: 15 residues. The germline gives CDR1 MDHEN, CDR2 SYDVKM. V was shortened by 5 bases and J by 2 bases, with 15 bases between the two germline ends.

The chain links TRBV25-1 to TRBJ2-5; a possible D gene is TRBD1 (6 bases). Judging by the DNA end, TRBJ2-1 fits better; the J call may be wrong. Looked up from germline, CDR1 is MGHDK and CDR2 is SYGVNS. This CDR3 spans 13 amino acids. CDR3 bases: TGTGCCAGCAGTGTCACTCAGGGGCGCGAGCAGTTCTTC. Residues: CASSVTQGREQFF.

This clonotype has only a few counts. This sequence joins TRBV6-6 and TRBJ2-3; D unclear. V shed 2 bases and J shed 4 bases, with 10 bases lying between them. The CDR3 is 14 residues long. In germline, CDR1 is MNHNY, CDR2 SVGAGI (reference sequence). DNA of the CDR3: TGTGCCAGCAGTTACGGAAGTATCCCAGATACGCAGTATTTT. It yields the protein CASSYGSIPDTQYF.